The next 28 T cell receptor beta chains were all read from a single sample in a study of blood T cell repertoires in COVID-19. Data came from immunoSEQ multiplex PCR; TCRdb stores just in-frame clones and leaves some out. The table has about 62,000 clones, around four fifths seen once. The sequenced sample consisted of peripheral blood. The receptors were gathered from a woman over 75 with active or convalescent COVID-19.

The chain recombines TRBV2 with TRBJ1-5, with 7 bases that match TRBD1. The ends lost 4 bases at V and 3 bases at J; junction bases unmatched: 6. This CDR3 has 15 amino acids. CDR1 and CDR2 (germline): SNHLY, FYNNEI. The chain's CDR3 is CASSAGQSFNQPQHF. DNA for the CDR3: TGTGCCAGCAGTGCGGGACAGTCCTTCAATCAGCCCCAGCATTTT.

This clone was seen once. The rearrangement uses TRBV2 and TRBJ1-4; 9 positions agree with TRBD1. V dropped 6 bases and J dropped 7; count of bases not matched to a gene: 6. The CDR3 has 14 residues. Germline V gene sequence: CDR1 SNHLY, CDR2 FYNNEI. The CDR3 loop is CASRATGGREKLFF. For the CDR3, the DNA is TGTGCCAGCAGAGCGACAGGGGGGCGTGAAAAACTGTTTTTT.

The chain uses TRBV4-1 and TRBJ1-5, with 7 bases matching TRBD1. This CDR3 comprises 15 residues. Germline V gene lookup returns CDR1 MGHRA and CDR2 YSYEKL. V gave up 8 bases and J gave up 7 bases; unmatched junction bases: 14. CDR3 protein: CASSKNEGAGQPQHF. CDR3 in DNA: TGCGCCAGCTCGAAGAATGAGGGGGCCGGGCAGCCCCAGCATTTT.

The chain uses TRBV10-2 and TRBJ2-3; 15 bases align to TRBD2. The CDR3 sequence is 17 residues long. Looked up from germline, CDR1 is WSHSY and CDR2 is SAAADI. With V trimmed by 4 bases and J by 3 bases, 5 bases remained unmatched. Here the CDR3 reads CASSAGGLAGGTDTQYF. CDR3 coding DNA: TGCGCCAGCAGTGCAGGGGGACTAGCGGGGGGAACAGATACGCAGTATTTT.

The chain uses TRBV7-9 and TRBJ2-7; tentatively, D is TRBD1 (5 bases). The CDR3 has 14 amino acids. Trimming removed 5 bases at V and 3 bases at J, with 14 bases between. Germline V gives CDR1 SEHNR, CDR2 FQNEAQ (reference sequence). CDR3 DNA sequence: TGTGCCAGCAGCCGGACATCTAGGATCTACGAGCAGTACTTC. Its protein is CASSRTSRIYEQYF.

The rearrangement joins TRBV18 to TRBJ1-4; 7 nucleotides line up with TRBD1. This CDR3 has 14 amino acids. Germline CDR1 is KGHSH and CDR2 is LQKENI. V was clipped by 6 bases and J by 8 bases; unmatched bases: 9. The CDR3 DNA is TGTGCCAGCTCCCCGACAGGGACATTCGAAAAACTGTTTTTT. It specifies CASSPTGTFEKLFF.

This clone qualifies as medium-sized. The V and J genes are TRBV10-3 and TRBJ2-7; maybe TRBD1 (6 bases). V gave up 5 bases and J gave up 3 bases, with 17 bases separating them. This CDR3 comprises 15 residues. The germline V gene encodes CDR1 ENHRY and CDR2 SYGVKD. This chain's CDR3 is CAISYTQGTLYEQYF. In nucleotides, the CDR3 is TGTGCCATCAGTTATACACAGGGAACCCTCTACGAGCAGTACTTC.

This clone was picked up many times. The chain combines TRBV5-1 with TRBJ1-1; D call uncertain. The CDR3 is made up of 13 amino acids. Germline CDR1 and CDR2: SGHRS and YFSETQ. V lost 0 bases and J 1 base, leaving 4 bases between the germline ends. CDR3 DNA: TGCGCCAGCAGCTTGGAGCCGAACACTGAAGCTTTCTTT. Encoded protein: CASSLEPNTEAFF.

Details on this clone: The same CDR3 also results from other DNA sequences found in this sample. This chain links TRBV9 with TRBJ2-3, with 10 bases aligning to TRBD2. The CDR3 runs to 17 residues. With 2 bases clipped from V and 2 bases from J, the junction kept 8 bases outside the gene matches. Germline V gives CDR1 SGDLS, CDR2 YYNGEE. The CDR3 sequence is CASSVLAGAPSTDTQYF. CDR3 in DNA: TGTGCCAGCAGCGTCCTAGCGGGGGCGCCGTCCACAGATACGCAGTATTTT. The variable domain in full, completed from reference TRBV9 and TRBJ2-3, reads DSGVTQTPKHLITATGQRVTLRCSPRSGDLSVYWYQQSLDQGLQFLIQYYNGEERAKGNILERFSAQQFPDLHSELNLSSLELGDSALYFCASSVLAGAPSTDTQYFGPGTRLTVL.

The chain has TRBV21-1 and TRBJ2-3; the D call of TRBD1 is as the table states it, not checked on the DNA. TRBV21-1 is designated a pseudogene. The length of the CDR3 is 17 residues. CDR3 sequence reads: CASMDFAGGLSTDTQYF. The DNA for the CDR3 is TGTGCCAGCATGGACTTCGCAGGGGGTTTATCTACAGATACGCAGTATTTT.

This sequence joins TRBV10-1 and TRBJ1-1; D possibly corresponds to TRBD1 (5 bases). CDR1 is WNHNN, CDR2 SYGVQD, per germline (reference sequence). The CDR3 runs 14 residues. V lost 4 bases and J 3 bases, leaving 12 bases between the germline ends. CDR3 loop: CASSARWGDTEAFF. For the CDR3, the DNA is TGCGCCAGCAGTGCCAGGTGGGGGGACACTGAAGCTTTCTTT.

The chain has TRBV7-2 and TRBJ2-2; 10 bases are shared with TRBD2. V dropped 3 bases and J dropped 4; count of bases not matched to a gene: 5. Germline CDR1 reads SGHTA; CDR2 reads FQGNSA. This CDR3 contains 16 residues. The CDR3 is CASSLGTSAVTGELFF. The CDR3 bases are TGTGCCAGCAGCTTGGGGACTAGCGCCGTCACCGGGGAGCTGTTTTTT.

The chain joins TRBV27 to TRBJ1-5; 10 positions agree with TRBD1. CDR1 MNHEY and CDR2 SMNVEV come from the germline V gene (reference sequence). This CDR3 is built from 15 residues. Trimming removed 5 bases from V and 7 bases from J; junction bases left unmatched: 8. CDR3 loop: CASSPRQGAEQPQHF. For the CDR3, the DNA is TGTGCCAGCAGTCCAAGACAGGGGGCGGAACAGCCCCAGCATTTT.

The rearrangement uses TRBV9 and TRBJ2-3, with 15 bases fitting TRBD2. In germline, CDR1 is SGDLS, CDR2 YYNGEE. CDR3 length equals 18 residues. V dropped 0 bases and J dropped 2; count of bases not matched to a gene: 4. Here the CDR3 reads CASSVGTSGGAATDTQYF. CDR3 DNA: TGTGCCAGCAGCGTAGGGACTAGCGGGGGGGCAGCCACAGATACGCAGTATTTT.

The chain couples TRBV3-1 (or the pseudogene TRBV3-2) to TRBJ1-4; 9 nucleotides agree with TRBD1. The CDR3 sequence is 14 residues long. Germline values: CDR1 LGHDT, CDR2 YNNKEL (reference sequence). J gave up 6 bases and V 3 bases, and 2 bases lay outside the gene matches. As DNA, the CDR3 is TGTGCCAGCAGCCACCGGACAGGGGATGAAAAACTGTTTTTT. Its protein product is CASSHRTGDEKLFF.

CDR3 in amino acids: CASSPGMESPLHF. In DNA, the CDR3 is TGTGCCAGCAGCCCAGGAATGGAATCACCCCTCCACTTT. The chain recombines TRBV7-2 with TRBJ1-6; unclear D gene. With 5 bases removed from V and 10 bases from J, the gap between germline ends came to 12 bases. The CDR3 is made up of 13 amino acids. CDR1 and CDR2 (germline): SGHTA, FQGNSA. Full variable domain (rest looked up from reference TRBV7-2 and TRBJ1-6): GAGVSQSPSNKVTEKGKDVELRCDPISGHTALYWYRQSLGQGLEFLIYFQGNSAPDKSGLPSDRFSAERTGGSVSTLTIQRTQQEDSAVYLCASSPGMESPLHFGNGTRLTVT.

The V gene is TRBV30, the J gene TRBJ1-3, with TRBD1 identical over 11 bases. V shed 3 bases, J shed 4 bases, and the junction held 5 bases outside the gene matches. In germline, CDR1 is GTSNPN, CDR2 SVGIG (reference sequence). The CDR3 is 15 residues long. CDR3 sequence (DNA): TGTGCCTGGAGGCGGGACAGGGGGACGGGAAACACCATATATTTT. This sequence encodes CAWRRDRGTGNTIYF. Looking up the rest from reference TRBV30 and TRBJ1-3 gives the full variable domain: SQTIHQWPATLVQPVGSPLSLECTVEGTSNPNLYWYRQAAGRGLQLLFYSVGIGQISSEVPQNLSASRPQDRQFILSSKKLLLSDSGFYLCAWRRDRGTGNTIYFGEGSWLTVV.

This chain links TRBV5-1 with TRBJ1-6; TRBD1 matches 8 bases. This CDR3 region has 15 residues. Germline trimming cut 5 bases from V and 7 bases from J; bases unmatched to any gene: 8. Germline values: CDR1 SGHRS, CDR2 YFSETQ. The CDR3 bases are TGCGCCAGCAGGGAAGGACAGGGAGACAATTCACCCCTCCACTTT. Translation: CASREGQGDNSPLHF. Using reference TRBV5-1 and TRBJ1-6 for the parts outside the CDR3, the full variable domain is KAGVTQTPRYLIKTRGQQVTLSCSPISGHRSVSWYQQTPGQGLQFLFEYFSETQRNKGNFPGRFSGRQFSNSRSEMNVSTLELGDSALYLCASREGQGDNSPLHFGNGTRLTVT.

The rearrangement uses TRBV3-1 (or the pseudogene TRBV3-2) and TRBJ1-1, with D possibly being TRBD1 (6 bases). This CDR3 region has 14 residues. Germline CDR1 LGHDT, CDR2 YNNKEL (reference sequence). V dropped 2 bases and J dropped 2 bases, with 9 bases sitting between them. CDR3 residues: CASSQQQGNTEAFF. CDR3 DNA sequence: TGTGCCAGCAGCCAACAACAGGGTAACACTGAAGCTTTCTTT.

This sequence joins TRBV7-9 and TRBJ1-2; TRBD1 matches at 9 bases. CDR1 is SEHNR and CDR2 is FQNEAQ in the germline V gene (reference sequence). The CDR3 length is 14 residues. Germline trimming cut 6 bases from V and 7 bases from J; bases unmatched to any gene: 9. DNA for the CDR3: TGTGCCAGCAGACCGGGACAGGGCGTAGTTGGCTACACCTTC. Its protein product is CASRPGQGVVGYTF.

V and J are TRBV2 and TRBJ1-1, with no clear D. CDR1 and CDR2 from the germline V gene are SNHLY and FYNNEI. The CDR3 runs to 14 residues. V lost 1 base to trimming and J lost 7 bases, with 13 bases between them. CDR3 sequence reads: CASSEVPDRGEAFF. Here the CDR3 DNA reads TGTGCCAGCAGTGAAGTCCCGGATCGGGGTGAAGCTTTCTTT.

J is TRBJ1-2 and V is TRBV7-9; possibly TRBD1 for D (6 bases). The CDR3 runs to 14 residues. Trimming removed 5 bases at V and 4 bases at J, with 14 bases between. CDR1 and CDR2 from the germline V gene are SEHNR and FQNEAQ (reference sequence). CDR3 region: CASSAVGGAYGYTF. The DNA of the CDR3 is TGTGCCAGCAGCGCCGTGGGGGGGGCCTATGGCTACACCTTC.

The chain couples TRBV5-1 to TRBJ1-4, with 9 bases lining up with TRBD1. Germline CDR1 and CDR2: SGHRS and YFSETQ. The V and J ends lost 5 bases and 7 bases, in that order; junction bases with no gene match: 12. CDR3 size: 16 residues. The CDR3 sequence: CASRPTQQGAIEKLFF. CDR3 sequence (DNA): TGCGCCAGCAGACCGACTCAACAGGGGGCGATTGAAAAACTGTTTTTT.

The chain uses TRBV9 and TRBJ1-2, with D perhaps matching TRBD1 (5 bases). The CDR3 extends over 12 amino acids. Per the germline V gene, CDR1 is SGDLS and CDR2 is YYNGEE. Deletions cut 3 bases from V and 5 bases from J, with 8 bases between. The CDR3 sequence: CASSATVYGYTF. In nucleotides, the CDR3 is TGTGCCAGCAGCGCGACAGTTTATGGCTACACCTTC.

This sequence joins TRBV6-5 and TRBJ1-2, with 7 bases that match TRBD1. Germline assignment: CDR1 MNHEY and CDR2 SVGAGI. The CDR3 covers 14 residues. The trim removed 2 bases at V and 8 bases at J, leaving 8 bases unmatched. CDR3 sequence: CASSYNVYRGGYTF. DNA for the CDR3: TGTGCCAGCAGTTACAACGTTTACAGGGGAGGCTACACCTTC.

The rearrangement uses TRBV5-5 and TRBJ1-1; D call uncertain. Germline assignment: CDR1 SGHKS and CDR2 YYEKEE (reference sequence). V lost 0 bases to trimming and J lost 5 bases, with 8 bases between them. This CDR3 has 13 amino acids. CDR3 bases: TGTGCCAGCAGCTTGGAGAGGGATACTGAAGCTTTCTTT. It specifies CASSLERDTEAFF.

The chain joins TRBV5-6 to TRBJ1-2; 8 nucleotides line up with TRBD1. The CDR3 totals 13 residues. Germline CDR1 SGHDT, CDR2 YYEEEE. Losses at the gene ends were 4 bases for V and 4 bases for J; bases not matched to a gene: 3. Written as DNA, the CDR3 is TGTGCCAGCAGCGGACAGGGATCCTATGGCTACACCTTC. It encodes CASSGQGSYGYTF.

J is TRBJ2-6 and V is TRBV30; tentatively, D is TRBD2 (6 bases). From germline, CDR1 is GTSNPN and CDR2 SVGIG (reference sequence). The CDR3 totals 19 residues. Trimming left V 0 bases short and J 2 bases short, with 20 bases between. Here the CDR3 DNA reads TGTGCCTGGAGTGTATTCGGTGGGGACTTAATGACTGGGGCCAACGTCCTGACTTTC. This gives the protein CAWSVFGGDLMTGANVLTF.